This record concerns one T cell receptor beta chain sequence. No cognate antigen has been identified for it. Base qualities were left out, and no much larger clone turns up one base away. Patients with a history of autoimmune disease or receiving systemic immunosuppression were excluded from the trial. Peripheral blood for TCR sequencing was collected from all dose cohorts at baseline, on cycle 4 day 1, and on cycle 7 day 1. Samples came from an open-label, multicenter, first-in-human phase I dose-escalation trial of ivuxolimab. The trial enrolled adults with locally advanced or metastatic head and neck squamous cell, hepatocellular, melanoma or renal cell carcinoma. CD4+ and CD8+ T cells were sorted separately from peripheral blood before TCR sequencing. Genomic DNA was isolated from the sorted cells so that the TCRbeta CDR3 region could be sequenced. The immunoSEQ Assay was used for sequencing of TCRbeta CDR3 regions. The clones in this table, taken by TCRdb from immuneACCESS, are in-frame only. Not every clone is retained; where verified, under half of the shortfall comes from an unresolved V gene, and the cause of the rest is unknown. Here the sample has 55,000 to 70,000 clones; 65% to 90% occur a single time. Of the sample, around 0.9% falls within the top ten clones.

The sample belongs to a study of OX40 agonist ivuxolimab in advanced cancers. Looking at the study overall: The costimulatory receptor OX40 (CD134) was targeted by ivuxolimab, a fully human IgG2 agonistic monoclonal antibody. Intravenous ivuxolimab was administered to patients every 2 weeks at six dose levels: 0.01, 0.1, 0.3, 1.5, 3 and 10 mg/kg. Of the 52 patients in dose escalation, about 20 had hepatocellular carcinoma, some 15 had melanoma, 9 had renal cell carcinoma and 9 had head and neck cancer. In the dose-escalation cohort, 82.7% of patients were male, and the mean age was approximately 60 years, with a range of roughly 20 to 79. Patients were allowed to have had prior anti-PD-1, anti-PD-L1 or anti-CTLA-4 therapy, and approximately 40% of the dose-escalation patients had previously received checkpoint inhibitors. Partial responses occurred in three dose-escalation patients: two with cutaneous melanoma and one with hepatocellular carcinoma. Peripheral TCRbeta sequencing aimed to test whether ivuxolimab altered TCR sequence diversity and caused clonal T-cell expansion. The monotherapy dose-escalation portion (N = 52 patients) of the phase I ivuxolimab trial is reported in the paper.

CDR1 ENHRY and CDR2 SYGVKD were looked up in the germline V gene. V is clipped by 2 bases and J by 5 bases, and the sequence between their germline boundaries is 9 bases long. The CDR3 covers 14 residues, taking in both the cysteine and the phenylalanine. The entry retains the CDR3 DNA only, 42 bases that are in frame from base 1. Broader findings and caveats from the paper: After ivuxolimab, CD8+ T cells had more expanded clones than CD4+ T cells on average. Antigen specificity was not determined for the clonally expanded peripheral T cells. In the 0.1-3.0 mg/kg groups, partial responders had among the lowest normalized peripheral clonal expansion, particularly in CD8+ T cells. At doses of 0.1 to 3.0 mg/kg, clonal expansion of both CD4+ and CD8+ T cells in blood was seen between baseline and week 6. Low levels of normalized T-cell clonal expansion were also seen in some nonresponding patients.

In this chain, TRBV10-3 is recombined with TRBJ2-2; TRBD2 is possibly the D segment (5 matching bases). The clonotype originates from an adult with an advanced solid tumor such as melanoma, head and neck, liver or kidney cancer. The sample here was CD4+ or CD8+ T cells sorted from blood, taken in a trial of the OX40 agonist ivuxolimab. The bases are TGTGCCATCAGTGAGGGCGGGCGGACCGGGGAGCTGTTTTTT. It specifies CAISEGGRTGELFF.